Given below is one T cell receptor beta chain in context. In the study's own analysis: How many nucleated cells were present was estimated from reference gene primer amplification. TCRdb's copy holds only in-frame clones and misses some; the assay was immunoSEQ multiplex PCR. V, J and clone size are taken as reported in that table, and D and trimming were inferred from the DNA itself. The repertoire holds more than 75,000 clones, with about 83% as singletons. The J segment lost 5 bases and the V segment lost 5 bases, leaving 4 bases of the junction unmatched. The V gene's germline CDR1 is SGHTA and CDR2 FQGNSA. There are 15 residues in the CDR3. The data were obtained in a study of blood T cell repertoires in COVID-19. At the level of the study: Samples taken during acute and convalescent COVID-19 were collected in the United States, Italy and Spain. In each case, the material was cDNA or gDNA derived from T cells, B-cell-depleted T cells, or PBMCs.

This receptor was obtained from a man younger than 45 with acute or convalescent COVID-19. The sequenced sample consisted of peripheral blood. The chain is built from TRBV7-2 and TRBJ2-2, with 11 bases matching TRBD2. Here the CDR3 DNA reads TGTGCCAGCAGCCCTTCTAGCGGGAGGACCGGGGAGCTGTTTTTT. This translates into CASSPSSGRTGELFF.